The clone carrying this T cell receptor (beta chain) was seen once. The data were taken from a study of blood T cell repertoires in COVID-19. As for the study in general: COVID-19 samples, acute and convalescent, were from the United States, Italy and Spain. In each case, the material was cDNA or gDNA derived from T cells, B-cell-depleted T cells, or PBMCs.

Sequencing was performed with immunoSEQ multiplex PCR; in TCRdb, only in-frame clones are kept and a portion is missing. Found here are 150,000 to 200,000 clones, 70% to 85% of them singletons; the top ten hold 22%. V trimming: 2 bases; J trimming: 1 base; junction bases outside the gene matches: 6. The length of the CDR3 is 16 residues. CDR1 and CDR2 (germline): SGHKS, YYEKEE (reference sequence). The source is a woman older than 75 with acute or convalescent COVID-19. V gene TRBV5-5 combines with J gene TRBJ1-2; TRBD1 agrees at 9 bases. The sequenced material came from peripheral blood. The CDR3 loop is CASSFRGTGNNYGYTF. The DNA for the CDR3 is TGTGCCAGCAGCTTTCGGGGGACAGGGAATAACTATGGCTACACCTTC.